This T cell receptor (beta chain) appears in the sequencing data of a study of T cells in Graves' hyperthyroidism and ophthalmopathy. This CDR3 is built from 17 residues. CDR1 SGHRS and CDR2 YFSETQ come from the germline V gene. V shed 9 bases and J 6 bases; nucleotides not matched to a gene: 21. Concerning this clonotype: What it binds is unknown.

Hyperthyroidism in the patients, aged 18 to 65, was newly diagnosed and under 2 months in duration. Exclusion criteria comprised uncontrolled infection, other autoimmune disease, pregnancy or lactation. Whole-study results and caveats: Ophthalmopathy cases were set apart from stable hyperthyroidism by a 13 V-J model. Most expanded thyroid clonotypes above 0.001 recurred in blood.

Amplified TCR beta CDR3 regions derived from RNA transcripts. HTBI primers were the set used in a first-round RT-PCR of the TCR CDR3. TCRdb passed the multiplex PCR reads through MiXCR, listing each CDR3 protein once. The sample shows 500,000 to 750,000 distinct CDR3 sequences, approximately 15% of them seen only once. The specimen sequenced was blood. The TCR was taken from a woman between 25 and 40 years old with Graves' hyperthyroidism. The J gene is TRBJ2-1, the V gene TRBV5-1; 7 bases match TRBD2. The CDR3 here is CATQAGYGLAGPNEQFF. The CDR3 DNA follows: TGCGCCACACAGGCCGGGTATGGATTAGCGGGCCCCAATGAGCAGTTCTTC.